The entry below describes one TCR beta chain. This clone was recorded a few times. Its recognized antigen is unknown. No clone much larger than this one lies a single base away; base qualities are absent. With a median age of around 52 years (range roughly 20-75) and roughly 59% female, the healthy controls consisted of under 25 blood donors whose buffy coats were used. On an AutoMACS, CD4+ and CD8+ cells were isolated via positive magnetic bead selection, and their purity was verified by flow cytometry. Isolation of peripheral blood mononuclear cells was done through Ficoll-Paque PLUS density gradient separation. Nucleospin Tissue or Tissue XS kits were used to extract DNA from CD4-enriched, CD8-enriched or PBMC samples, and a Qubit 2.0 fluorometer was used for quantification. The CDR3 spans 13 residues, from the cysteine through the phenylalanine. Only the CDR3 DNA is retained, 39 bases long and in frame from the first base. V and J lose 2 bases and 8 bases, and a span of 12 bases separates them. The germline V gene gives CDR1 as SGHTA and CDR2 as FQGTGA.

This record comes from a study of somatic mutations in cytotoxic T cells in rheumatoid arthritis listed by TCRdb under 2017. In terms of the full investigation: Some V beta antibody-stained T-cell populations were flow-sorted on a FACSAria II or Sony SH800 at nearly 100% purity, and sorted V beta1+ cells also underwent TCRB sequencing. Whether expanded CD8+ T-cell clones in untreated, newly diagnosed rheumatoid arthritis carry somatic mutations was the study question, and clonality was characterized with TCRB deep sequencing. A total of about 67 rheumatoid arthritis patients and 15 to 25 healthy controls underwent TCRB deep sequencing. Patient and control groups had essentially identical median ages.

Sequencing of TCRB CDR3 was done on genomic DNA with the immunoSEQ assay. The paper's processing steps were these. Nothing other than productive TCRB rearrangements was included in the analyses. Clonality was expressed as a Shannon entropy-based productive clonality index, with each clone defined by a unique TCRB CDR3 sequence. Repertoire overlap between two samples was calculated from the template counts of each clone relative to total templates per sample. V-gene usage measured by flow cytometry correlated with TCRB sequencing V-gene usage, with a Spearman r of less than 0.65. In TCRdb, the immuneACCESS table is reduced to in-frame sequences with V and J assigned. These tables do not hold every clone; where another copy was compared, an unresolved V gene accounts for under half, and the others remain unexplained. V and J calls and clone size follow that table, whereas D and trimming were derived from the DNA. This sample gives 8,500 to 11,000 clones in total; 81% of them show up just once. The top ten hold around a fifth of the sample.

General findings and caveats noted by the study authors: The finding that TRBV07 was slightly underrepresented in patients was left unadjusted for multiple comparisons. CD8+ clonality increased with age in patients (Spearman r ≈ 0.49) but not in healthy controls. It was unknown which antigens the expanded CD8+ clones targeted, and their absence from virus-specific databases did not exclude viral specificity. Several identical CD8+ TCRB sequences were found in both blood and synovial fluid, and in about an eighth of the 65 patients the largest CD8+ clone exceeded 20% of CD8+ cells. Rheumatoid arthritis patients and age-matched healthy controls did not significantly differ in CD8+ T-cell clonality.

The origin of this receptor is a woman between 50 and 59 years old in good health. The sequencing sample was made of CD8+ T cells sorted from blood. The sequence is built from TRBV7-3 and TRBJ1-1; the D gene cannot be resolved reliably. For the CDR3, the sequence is CASSLAAGWEAFF. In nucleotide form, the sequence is TGTGCCAGCAGCTTAGCGGCGGGGTGGGAAGCTTTCTTT.